This T cell receptor beta chain was identified in a study of neurological immune-mediated disorders (dated by TCRdb to the late 2010s). Background for the entire study: Of the roughly 34 multiple sclerosis patients, roughly 30 had relapsing-remitting MS and 3 had secondary progressive MS. The 85 to 110 TCR-beta libraries included longitudinal samples, technical triplicates and paired sorted CD4+ and CD8+ T-cell subsets alongside PBMC samples. Peripheral blood TCR-beta repertoires from patients with HTLV-I-associated myelopathy (HAM/TSP), patients with multiple sclerosis, and healthy controls were compared in the study using UMI-based sequencing. Of the 70 or so subjects in the cohort, about 14 were HAM/TSP patients, about 34 were multiple sclerosis patients, and about 20 were healthy controls. Paper-wide results and their limitations: In phylogenetic analysis, the repertoires of 18 of 34 MS patients grouped into a cluster of related CDR3 sequences, which suggests a possible signature at the repertoire level. TCR clonal expansion was highest in HAM/TSP patients and lowest in MS patients, with MS patients falling below even healthy controls. No identical CDR3 amino acid sequences were found to be shared among expanded clones across subjects, suggesting that TCR-beta repertoires were private in all groups. No association of the MS cluster with clinical or MRI features was observed, and the need for larger cohorts was stated by the authors.

cDNA was synthesized by template-switch 5'RACE using a primer with a 10-nucleotide random unique molecular identifier that tagged each TCR transcript. Each sequencing run produced over 160 million TCR-beta sequences covering 15-18 subjects. The RNeasy kit was used to extract total RNA. Using the KAPA Real-time Library Amplification kit, TCR-beta VDJ regions were amplified with primers for the TCR constant region and the 5'RACE anchor. Sample indexes and Illumina adaptors were added in a first PCR, and a second PCR then increased library yield. After Ampure bead purification, the roughly 650 bp TCR product was size-selected on a 2% E-gel SizeSelection system. Library quality was checked on a Bioanalyzer, concentration was measured with Qubit, and libraries were quantified with the Kapa Library Quantification kit before pooling. Libraries were sequenced paired-end 2 x 150 bp on an Illumina HiSeq 2500. To increase sequence diversity, about 23-32% phiX was spiked into each library pool. The authors' pipeline ran thus. The UMI-based MiGEC pipeline processed quality-filtered reads and removed over 80% of raw TCR sequences during error correction. IMGT germline references were used for aligning VDJ genes, and each clonotype was defined as a unique CDR3 amino acid sequence together with its V-J genes. Clonal expansion, Shannon diversity and CDR3 relatedness (CalcPairwiseDistances, ClusterSamples) were evaluated with VDJtools, and phylogenetic trees were built with CLCbio workbench. Clones with at least 8 unique UMIs were defined as expanded, with this threshold being based on coefficient-of-variation modelling across technical triplicates. The public reads were reanalyzed by TCRdb: fastp trimming at Q25, MiXCR alignment, in-frame beta chains only. Entries are consolidated by CDR3 protein sequence, retaining the most common genes and DNA. TCRdb assigned the V and J calls; the authors' analysis was not used. This sample gives 87,000 or so distinct CDR3 sequences in total; approximately 4% of them show up just once. Jointly, the top ten make up less than 3.5% of the sample.

Unsorted PBMC libraries were generated from 2 million PBMCs stored in RNAlater at -80 °C until RNA extraction. The multiple sclerosis patients were enrolled in a US clinical protocol that used magnetic resonance imaging to evaluate disease progression. PBMCs were separated from peripheral blood using Ficoll-Hypaque density gradient centrifugation and then cryopreserved in liquid nitrogen. Trimming accounts for 1 base at V and 0 bases at J, while the number of junction bases matched to no gene is 6. Reading the germline V gene gives CDR1 MGHRA and CDR2 YSYEKL. From its cysteine to its phenylalanine, the CDR3 spans 17 amino acids. The entry retains the CDR3 DNA only, 51 bases that are in frame from base 1. This clonotype was recorded at least ten times. The antigen this receptor binds is unknown. No much larger clone exists at a distance of one base, and base qualities are not known.

This receptor chain uses TRBV4-1 and TRBJ2-1, with 7 bases matching TRBD2. The source is a woman aged 45-60 years with multiple sclerosis. What was sequenced was PBMCs. CDR3 region: CASSQGLGTNSYNEQFF. The nucleotide sequence is given as TGCGCCAGCAGCCAAGGTCTCGGGACTAACTCCTACAATGAGCAGTTCTTC.